One and the same sample provided the 32 T cell receptor beta chains below, sequenced in a study of blood T cell repertoires in COVID-19. Profiling relied on immunoSEQ multiplex PCR, and the TCRdb table lists in-frame clones only, not all of them. Of under 350,000 clones listed, roughly 86% are singletons. The sequenced sample was PBMCs or T cells enriched from blood (not recorded which). Every receptor here comes from a woman in her sixties or seventies who had recovered from COVID-19.

The chain couples TRBV5-1 to TRBJ2-1; a weak D match, TRBD2 (5 bases). This CDR3 region has 15 residues. Germline V gene data show CDR1 as SGHRS and CDR2 as YFSETQ. The V end was cut by 0 bases, the J end by 6 bases, with 13 bases between. CDR3 region: CASSLEPRAGNEQFF. CDR3 coding DNA: TGCGCCAGCAGCTTGGAGCCCCGGGCGGGCAATGAGCAGTTCTTC.

This chain uses TRBV2 with TRBJ2-5; D uncertain. The V end was cut by 4 bases, the J end by 1 base, with 10 bases between. Germline V CDR1 and CDR2: SNHLY, FYNNEI. The CDR3 contains 14 residues. CDR3 in DNA: TGTGCCAGCAGTGTCCGAGAGTCCCAAGAGACCCAGTACTTC. This encodes CASSVRESQETQYF.

The chain is built from TRBV6-5 and TRBJ1-1; tentative D call: TRBD1 (5 bases). This CDR3 comprises 14 residues. V was pared by 6 bases and J by 1 base, with 12 bases between. CDR1 and CDR2 from the germline V gene are MNHEY and SVGAGI. CDR3: CASRVTGSNTEAFF. The CDR3 region has the DNA TGTGCCAGCAGAGTAACAGGTTCGAACACTGAAGCTTTCTTT.

The chain is built from TRBV28 and TRBJ1-2; 8 nucleotides align to TRBD1. Germline V gives CDR1 MDHEN, CDR2 SYDVKM. The CDR3 loop spans 14 amino acids. J lost 8 bases, V lost 6 bases, and 11 bases had no gene match. The CDR3 DNA reads as TGTGCCAGCAGCCCTCGAATAACAGGGGGAGGCTACACCTTC. The encoded protein is CASSPRITGGGYTF.

The chain carries TRBV18 and TRBJ1-1, with 8 bases matching TRBD1. With V trimmed by 3 bases and J by 4 bases, 13 bases remained unmatched. CDR3 length: 17 amino acids. Germline values: CDR1 KGHSH, CDR2 LQKENI. CDR3 DNA sequence: TGTGCCAGCTCACCCTCCGGACAGGGAGTCGGTGGCACTGAAGCTTTCTTT. It codes for CASSPSGQGVGGTEAFF.

This chain uses TRBV5-1 with TRBJ2-1, with 12 bases aligning to TRBD2. The CDR3 contains 16 residues. In germline, CDR1 is SGHRS, CDR2 YFSETQ. V shed 0 bases and J 6 bases; nucleotides not matched to a gene: 4. The CDR3 DNA sequence: TGCGCCAGCAGCTTGGCCTCACTAGCGGGAGGCAATGAGCAGTTCTTC. It translates to CASSLASLAGGNEQFF.

In its sample, this clone was seen a few times. The CDR3 region is CASSLSGRLDYNEQFF. The CDR3 coding sequence is TGTGCCAGCAGTCTTAGCGGGAGGCTAGACTACAATGAGCAGTTCTTC. The chain uses TRBV27 and TRBJ2-1; 10 bases map to TRBD2. The germline CDR1 and CDR2 sequences are MNHEY and SMNVEV (reference sequence). Trimming cost V 5 bases and J 3 bases; bases outside gene matches: 7. The length of the CDR3 is 16 residues.

Details on this clone: This sample includes further DNA sequences coding for the same CDR3. The V and J genes are TRBV5-6 and TRBJ2-7; D perhaps matches TRBD1 (6 bases). Germline V lookup: CDR1 SGHDT, CDR2 YYEEEE. The ends were cut back, 4 bases at V and 0 bases at J, with 14 bases in the middle. The CDR3 is 15 residues long. For the CDR3, the DNA is TGTGCCAGCAGCCCGCCCAGGGGTCCCTCCTACGAGCAGTACTTC. Amino acids: CASSPPRGPSYEQYF.

V is TRBV12-2 and J is TRBJ1-2; the D call TRBD1 from the table was never checked on the DNA. TRBV12-2 is annotated as a pseudogene. This CDR3 contains 18 residues. CDR3 in DNA: TGTGCAAGTCGCTTCTCCCGGTACAGGGGTATGTTACACTATGGCTACACCTTC. Translated, it gives CASRFSRYRGMLHYGYTF.

The chain joins TRBV6-5 to TRBJ2-5, with 8 bases fitting TRBD1. Trimming took 5 bases from V and 4 from J; bases not matched to a gene: 3. The germline V gene has CDR1 MNHEY and CDR2 SVGAGI. The CDR3 sequence is 13 residues long. CDR3 region: CASSRTGLETQYF. The CDR3 DNA reads as TGTGCCAGCAGTCGGACAGGGCTAGAGACCCAGTACTTC.

This clone was seen a handful of times. The sample holds other DNA sequences that translate to the same CDR3. The V gene is TRBV7-9, the J gene TRBJ1-1, with TRBD1 matching 8 bases. In germline, CDR1 is SEHNR, CDR2 FQNEAQ (reference sequence). The ends lost 5 bases at V and 5 bases at J; junction bases unmatched: 7. This CDR3 spans 14 amino acids. The CDR3 DNA follows: TGTGCCAGCAGCCCAGGACAGGGTGGAACTGAAGCTTTCTTT. Amino acid sequence: CASSPGQGGTEAFF.

The chain is built from TRBV27 and TRBJ2-7; no clear D gene. This CDR3 is 13 amino acids long. V was cut by 0 bases and J by 9 bases, with 12 bases left in between. The germline V gene encodes CDR1 MNHEY and CDR2 SMNVEV (reference sequence). The CDR3 DNA reads as TGTGCCAGCAGTTTATCGGAGCGCACGGGGCAGTACTTC. It codes for CASSLSERTGQYF.

This clone appeared a single time. The chain joins TRBV7-8 to TRBJ2-2; D possibly corresponds to TRBD2 (5 bases). The CDR3 consists of 19 residues. The V end was cut by 5 bases, the J end by 7 bases, with 29 bases between. In germline, CDR1 is SGHVS, CDR2 FQNEAQ. The CDR3 bases are TGTGCCAGCAGCGCTTACAGCACCCGGAGGTCCGCGGAGAACGGGGAGCTGTTTTTT. It translates to CASSAYSTRRSAENGELFF.

This chain uses TRBV7-8 with TRBJ1-2; weak D call: TRBD1 (5 bases). Trimming left V 8 bases short and J 4 bases short, with 8 bases between. Germline CDR1 is SGHVS and CDR2 is FQNEAQ. The CDR3 spans 11 residues. The CDR3 is CASGAVYGYTF. The DNA of the CDR3 is TGTGCCAGCGGGGCAGTCTATGGCTACACCTTC.

Here the CDR3 DNA reads TGTGCCGGACGGGGAGGCGAGGGTGAAAAACTGTTTTTT. This gives the protein CAGRGGEGEKLFF. The gene calls are TRBV2 and TRBJ1-4; D unresolved. In germline, CDR1 is SNHLY, CDR2 FYNNEI. Trimming stripped 11 bases from V and 7 bases from J, with 17 bases between. The CDR3 contains 13 residues. Variable domain in full (rest from reference TRBV2 and TRBJ1-4): EPEVTQTPSHQVTQMGQEVILRCVPISNHLYFYWYRQILGQKVEFLVSFYNNEISEKSEIFDDQFSVERPDGSNFTLKIRSTKLEDSAMYFCAGRGGEGEKLFFGSGTQLSVL.

The rearrangement joins TRBV5-1 to TRBJ1-4; no clear D. V was trimmed by 0 bases and J by 4 bases, leaving 10 bases between them. This CDR3 region has 15 residues. Germline V gene lookup returns CDR1 SGHRS and CDR2 YFSETQ. Here the CDR3 reads CASSLATGGNEKLFF. CDR3 nucleotide sequence: TGCGCCAGCAGCTTGGCAACGGGAGGTAATGAAAAACTGTTTTTT.

Only one count was recorded for this clone. The V gene is TRBV5-4, the J gene TRBJ2-3, with 12 bases lining up with TRBD2. CDR3 length equals 15 residues. Germline trimming cut 9 bases from V and 6 bases from J; bases unmatched to any gene: 11. CDR1 is SGHNT, CDR2 YYREEE, per germline (reference sequence). CDR3 coding DNA: TGTGCCACCGGGAGACCTAGCGGGGGGGAGGATACGCAGTATTTT. It codes for CATGRPSGGEDTQYF. The complete variable domain, with remaining parts taken from reference TRBV5-4 and TRBJ2-3, reads ETGVTQSPTHLIKTRGQQVTLRCSSQSGHNTVSWYQQALGQGPQFIFQYYREEENGRGNFPPRFSGLQFPNYSSELNVNALELDDSALYLCATGRPSGGEDTQYFGPGTRLTVL.

The chain links TRBV5-5 to TRBJ2-5; 8 bases align to TRBD1. Germline-derived CDR1 and CDR2 are SGHKS and YYEKEE (reference sequence). CDR3 length equals 15 residues. V lost 4 bases, J lost 1 base, and 6 bases stayed unmatched. CDR3 in DNA: TGTGCCAGCAGCGAGGGACAGGTTTTCCAAGAGACCCAGTACTTC. This encodes CASSEGQVFQETQYF.

The rearrangement joins TRBV7-2 to TRBJ1-1; perhaps TRBD1 as D (5 bases). CDR1 and CDR2 (germline): SGHTA, FQGNSA. The CDR3 has 14 residues. V was pared by 5 bases and J by 11 bases, with 21 bases between. CDR3 sequence (DNA): TGTGCCAGCAGCCCCGCCAATCGTGCGAAGGGGGCTTTCTTT. Translation gives CASSPANRAKGAFF.

This chain links TRBV7-9 with TRBJ1-4, with D uncertain. Between the trimmed V and J ends, which lost 3 bases and 6 bases, there was a span of 5 bases. There are 12 residues in the CDR3. CDR1 is SEHNR, CDR2 FQNEAQ, per germline (reference sequence). The CDR3 DNA sequence: TGTGCCAGCAGCTTGTCTTATGAAAAACTGTTTTTT. It is translated as CASSLSYEKLFF.

The gene calls are TRBV30 and TRBJ1-2; D gene unclear. Trimming stripped 4 bases from V and 0 bases from J, with 9 bases between. Germline lookup yields CDR1 GTSNPN and CDR2 SVGIG (reference sequence). The length of the CDR3 is 13 residues. CDR3 region: CAWKTGANYGYTF. CDR3 DNA sequence: TGTGCCTGGAAGACCGGGGCTAACTATGGCTACACCTTC.

The rearrangement joins TRBV2 to TRBJ1-2, with D tentatively TRBD1 (5 bases). The ends were cut back, 4 bases at V and 4 bases at J, with 7 bases in the middle. CDR1 and CDR2 (germline): SNHLY, FYNNEI. The CDR3 loop spans 12 amino acids. The CDR3 DNA is TGTGCCAGCAGTGGGGGCAGCTATGGCTACACCTTC. This gives the protein CASSGGSYGYTF.

The chain couples TRBV19 to TRBJ1-3; TRBD1 might be the D (5 bases). Germline lookup yields CDR1 LNHDA and CDR2 SQIVND (reference sequence). This CDR3 contains 17 residues. V was cut by 11 bases and J by 0 bases, with 23 bases left in between. CDR3 loop: CAACGMQRDPSGNTIYF. The CDR3 region has the DNA TGTGCCGCCTGCGGGATGCAACGGGACCCCTCTGGAAACACCATATATTTT.

This chain uses TRBV18 with TRBJ1-2; D remains unclear. Germline V CDR1 and CDR2: KGHSH, LQKENI. The CDR3 has 15 amino acids. V lost 3 bases and J 3 bases, leaving 14 bases between the germline ends. This chain's CDR3 is CASSPVVQTDYGYTF. The CDR3 nucleotides read TGTGCCAGCTCACCGGTCGTACAGACGGACTATGGCTACACCTTC.

The CDR3 coding sequence is TGTGCCAGCAATAACGGCTATGGCTACACCTTC. Translated, it gives CASNNGYGYTF. The chain couples TRBV6-5 to TRBJ1-2; D gene ambiguous. With 7 bases removed from V and 4 bases from J, the gap between germline ends came to 7 bases. Germline lookup yields CDR1 MNHEY and CDR2 SVGAGI. CDR3 size: 11 residues.

This chain links TRBV12-3 or TRBV12-4 with TRBJ1-1, with unresolved D. The CDR3 runs to 13 residues. Trimming took off 1 base at V and 11 bases at J, with 14 bases between the two ends. CDR3 amino acids: CASSLGTGRGAFF. For the CDR3, the DNA is TGTGCCAGCAGTTTAGGGACCGGGAGAGGCGCTTTCTTT.

The chain couples TRBV10-3 to TRBJ2-1, with a weak D call TRBD1 (5 bases). The CDR3 totals 14 residues. Germline lookup yields CDR1 ENHRY and CDR2 SYGVKD. Trimming shortened V by 3 bases and J by 0 bases, and 6 bases separated the two germline ends. Written as DNA, the CDR3 is TGTGCCATCAGTGACAGGGACTCCTACAATGAGCAGTTCTTC. It is translated as CAISDRDSYNEQFF.

The genes are TRBV14 and TRBJ1-2, with TRBD1 identical over 12 bases. Trimming at V came to 4 bases and at J to 8 bases, leaving 5 bases not matched to a gene. Germline CDR1 reads SGHDN; CDR2 reads FVKESK. There are 14 residues in the CDR3. The CDR3 loop reads CASSPHGTGGGYTF. As DNA, the CDR3 is TGTGCCAGCAGCCCTCATGGGACAGGGGGCGGCTACACCTTC.

The chain uses TRBV19 and TRBJ2-1, with 9 bases lining up with TRBD2. Germline V gene data show CDR1 as LNHDA and CDR2 as SQIVND (reference sequence). The J segment lost 0 bases and the V segment lost 5 bases, leaving 8 bases of the junction unmatched. The CDR3 totals 17 residues. CDR3 sequence (DNA): TGTGCCAGTAGTCCCCGGGGTAGCGGGAGCTCCTACAATGAGCAGTTCTTC. Translation: CASSPRGSGSSYNEQFF.

The V gene is TRBV9, the J gene TRBJ2-3; 10 bases match TRBD2. This CDR3 comprises 16 residues. V shed 3 bases, J shed 1 base, and the junction held 5 bases outside the gene matches. The germline V gene encodes CDR1 SGDLS and CDR2 YYNGEE. The CDR3: CASSARAGGGTDTQYF. In DNA, the CDR3 is TGTGCCAGCAGCGCTAGAGCGGGGGGGGGCACAGATACGCAGTATTTT.

V gene TRBV28 combines with J gene TRBJ1-1; 7 bases agree with TRBD1. Germline V gene data show CDR1 as MDHEN and CDR2 as SYDVKM. V lost 2 bases and J lost 1; bases outside the gene matches: 7. The CDR3 extends over 16 amino acids. The CDR3 region has the DNA TGTGCCAGCAGTTTAAGCCCAGGGACAGCGAACACTGAAGCTTTCTTT. This sequence encodes CASSLSPGTANTEAFF.

The J gene is TRBJ1-1, the V gene TRBV6-6; 11 bases fit TRBD1. Germline assignment: CDR1 MNHNY and CDR2 SVGAGI (reference sequence). This CDR3 region has 16 residues. The ends lost 2 bases at V and 2 bases at J; junction bases unmatched: 4. The CDR3 region has the DNA TGTGCCAGCAGTTACGCCCGGACAGGGGGCAACACTGAAGCTTTCTTT. Translating it yields CASSYARTGGNTEAFF.